Below are 10 T cell receptor beta chains sequenced from a single sample in a study of T cells after yellow fever vaccination. TCRdb reanalysed the 5' RACE reads using MiXCR and keeps one entry per CDR3 protein. The sample lists 250,000 to 400,000 distinct CDR3 sequences, about 4% occurring once. Source: PBMCs, taken 5 days after the yellow fever booster vaccination. These receptors were collected from a young man who received the YFV17D yellow fever vaccine.

The chain links TRBV7-2 to TRBJ2-2; TRBD1 might be the D (5 bases). V gave up 5 bases and J gave up 3 bases, with 13 bases separating them. This CDR3 has 15 amino acids. The germline V gene encodes CDR1 SGHTA and CDR2 FQGNSA. The CDR3 DNA reads as TGTGCCAGCAGCCTTGGGTCAGGGCACACCGGGGAGCTGTTTTTT. Its translation is CASSLGSGHTGELFF.

The table lists this clonotype with many counts. The chain has TRBV3-1 and TRBJ1-1; D is unclear. With 2 bases removed from V and 8 bases from J, the gap between germline ends came to 12 bases. The germline CDR1 and CDR2 sequences are LGHDT and YNNKEL (reference sequence). The CDR3 loop spans 13 amino acids. CDR3 in amino acids: CASSQNTAGEAFF. In DNA form, the CDR3 reads TGTGCCAGCAGCCAAAATACGGCGGGAGAAGCTTTCTTT.

The CDR3 coding sequence is TGTGCCACTTCTCGGACAGGGGGGAAGAATGAAAAACTGTTTTTT. It yields the protein CATSRTGGKNEKLFF. V and J are TRBV19 and TRBJ1-4; TRBD1 agrees at 10 bases. The CDR3 loop spans 15 amino acids. Germline trimming cut 10 bases from V and 5 bases from J; bases unmatched to any gene: 10. Germline V gives CDR1 LNHDA, CDR2 SQIVND (reference sequence).

This clonotype was recorded a few times. The rearrangement joins TRBV9 to TRBJ1-2; D possibly corresponds to TRBD1 (5 bases). Per germline, CDR1 SGDLS and CDR2 YYNGEE. V dropped 2 bases and J dropped 3 bases, with 11 bases sitting between them. The CDR3 is 14 residues long. CDR3 residues: CASSVARGHYGYTF. The CDR3 DNA reads as TGTGCCAGCAGCGTTGCCCGGGGACACTATGGCTACACCTTC.

The rearrangement links TRBV18 to TRBJ1-2; D call uncertain. The V and J ends lost 5 bases and 3 bases respectively, with 16 bases between them. Germline V gene lookup returns CDR1 KGHSH and CDR2 LQKENI. This CDR3 spans 15 amino acids. CDR3 nucleotides: TGTGCCAGCTCAATTACTACCGAATTGGACTATGGCTACACCTTC. Protein product: CASSITTELDYGYTF.

Ten or more counts support this clonotype. The CDR3 coding sequence is TGCGCCAGCAGCCAAGGCGGTTGGAGGGTGGACACCATATATTTT. Residues: CASSQGGWRVDTIYF. The chain uses TRBV4-3 and TRBJ1-3; no clear D. Trimming cost V 1 base and J 8 bases, with 15 bases left between them. This CDR3 region has 15 residues. Germline CDR1 and CDR2: LGHNA and YSLEER.

This clonotype was found a few times. V and J are TRBV11-2 and TRBJ2-1; maybe TRBD2 (5 bases). Germline V gives CDR1 SGHAT, CDR2 FQNNGV. The CDR3 covers 15 residues. V lost 4 bases and J 4 bases, leaving 14 bases between the germline ends. The CDR3 DNA is TGTGCCAGCAGCTATATGTGGGGAGATTACAATGAGCAGTTCTTC. Translated: CASSYMWGDYNEQFF.

Here the CDR3 reads CASRSGTGRSDGYTF. The CDR3 bases are TGTGCCAGCAGATCAGGGACAGGGAGGTCGGATGGCTACACCTTC. The chain has TRBV6-6 and TRBJ1-2; TRBD1 matches 9 bases. CDR3 length: 15 amino acids. Germline CDR1 reads MNHNY; CDR2 reads SVGAGI (reference sequence). V was clipped by 6 bases and J by 6 bases; unmatched bases: 11.

This clonotype was recorded many times. This chain joins TRBV12-3 or TRBV12-4 and TRBJ2-2; no reliable D call. CDR3 length equals 15 residues. Trimming shortened V by 2 bases and J by 3 bases, and 10 bases separated the two germline ends. CDR3 sequence: CASSLRSGYTGELFF. The CDR3, as DNA: TGTGCCAGCAGTTTAAGGTCCGGGTACACCGGGGAGCTGTTTTTT.

This clonotype was seen more than once but under ten times. The chain joins TRBV7-2 to TRBJ1-5; a weak D match, TRBD1 (6 bases). Trimming removed 3 bases from V and 0 bases from J, with 9 bases in between. Germline values: CDR1 SGHTA, CDR2 FQGNSA. The CDR3 runs to 15 residues. Here the CDR3 reads CASSFNRVSNQPQHF. The CDR3 DNA reads TGTGCCAGCAGCTTCAACAGGGTTAGCAATCAGCCCCAGCATTTT.